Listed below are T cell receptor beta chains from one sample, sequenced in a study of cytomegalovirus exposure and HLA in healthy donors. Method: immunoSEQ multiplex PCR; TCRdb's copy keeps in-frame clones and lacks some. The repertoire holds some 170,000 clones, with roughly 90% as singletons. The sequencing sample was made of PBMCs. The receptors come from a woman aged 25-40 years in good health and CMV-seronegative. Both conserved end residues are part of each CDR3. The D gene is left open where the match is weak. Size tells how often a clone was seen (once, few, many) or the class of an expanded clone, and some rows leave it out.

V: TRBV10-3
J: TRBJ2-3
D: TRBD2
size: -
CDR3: CAISESMAGEVNTQYF
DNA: TGTGCCATCAGTGAGTCGATGGCGGGAGAGGTGAATACGCAGTATTTT

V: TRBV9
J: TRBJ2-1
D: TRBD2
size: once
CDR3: CASSHTTSGGYNEQFF
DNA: TGTGCCAGCAGCCATACCACTAGCGGGGGTTACAATGAGCAGTTCTTC

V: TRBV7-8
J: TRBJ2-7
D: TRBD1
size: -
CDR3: CASSSPARGLSLYEQYF
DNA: TGTGCCAGCAGCTCGCCTGCCAGGGGGCTCTCTTTATACGAGCAGTACTTC

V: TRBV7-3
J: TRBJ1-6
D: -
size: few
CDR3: CASSSSQSSYNSPLHF
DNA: TGTGCCAGCAGCTCCTCACAGAGCTCCTATAATTCACCCCTCCACTTT

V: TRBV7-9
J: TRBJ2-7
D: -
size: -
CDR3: CASSSRPWPSEQYF
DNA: TGTGCCAGCAGCTCCCGACCGTGGCCGTCCGAGCAGTACTTC

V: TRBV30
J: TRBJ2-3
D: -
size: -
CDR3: CAWRQGHTDTQYF
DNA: TGTGCCTGGAGGCAAGGCCACACAGATACGCAGTATTTT

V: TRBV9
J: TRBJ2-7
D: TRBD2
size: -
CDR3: CASSAGTNYEQYF
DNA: TGTGCCAGCAGCGCCGGGACTAACTACGAGCAGTACTTC

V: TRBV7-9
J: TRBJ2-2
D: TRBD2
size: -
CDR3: CASSQRGARNTGELFF
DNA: TGTGCCAGCAGCCAGCGGGGGGCCAGGAACACCGGGGAGCTGTTTTTT

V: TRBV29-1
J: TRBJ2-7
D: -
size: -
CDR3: CSVPFGSGRGEQYF
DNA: TGCAGCGTTCCCTTTGGTTCAGGAAGGGGCGAGCAGTACTTC

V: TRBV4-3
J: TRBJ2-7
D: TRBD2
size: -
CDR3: CASSQDSGSSYEQYF
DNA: TGCGCCAGCAGCCAAGACAGCGGGAGCTCCTACGAGCAGTACTTC

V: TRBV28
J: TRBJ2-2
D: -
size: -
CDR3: CASTFGGFTGELFF
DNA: TGTGCCAGCACCTTTGGGGGGTTCACCGGGGAGCTGTTTTTT

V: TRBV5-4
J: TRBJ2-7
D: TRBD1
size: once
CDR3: CASSWGQNYEQYF
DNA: TGTGCCAGCAGCTGGGGACAGAACTACGAGCAGTACTTC

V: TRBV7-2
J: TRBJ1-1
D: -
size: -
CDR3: CASSLYMNTEAFF
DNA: TGTGCCAGCAGCTTATACATGAACACTGAAGCTTTCTTT

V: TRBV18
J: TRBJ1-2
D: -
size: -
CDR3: CASSPDVANYGYTF
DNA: TGTGCCAGCTCACCGGACGTAGCTAACTATGGCTACACCTTC

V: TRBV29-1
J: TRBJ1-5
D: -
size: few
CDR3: CSVWSKGAQHF
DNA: TGCAGCGTATGGAGTAAGGGGGCCCAGCATTTT

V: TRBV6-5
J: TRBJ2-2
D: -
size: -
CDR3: CASRQGANTGELFF
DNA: TGTGCCAGCAGACAGGGAGCGAACACCGGGGAGCTGTTTTTT

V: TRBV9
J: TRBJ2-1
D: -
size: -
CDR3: CASSVVGTVSYNEQFF
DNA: TGTGCCAGCAGCGTAGTTGGGACTGTCTCCTACAATGAGCAGTTCTTC

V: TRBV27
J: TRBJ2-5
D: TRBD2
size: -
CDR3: CASSLLAGGIETQYF
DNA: TGTGCCAGCAGTCTACTAGCGGGAGGTATTGAGACCCAGTACTTC

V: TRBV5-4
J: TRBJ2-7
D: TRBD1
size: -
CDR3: CASSSHAGTGPYEQYF
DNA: TGTGCCAGCAGCTCGCACGCCGGGACAGGGCCCTACGAGCAGTACTTC

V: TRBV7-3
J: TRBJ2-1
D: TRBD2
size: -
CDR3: CASSSILAGNNEQFF
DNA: TGTGCCAGCAGCTCTATACTAGCGGGGAACAATGAGCAGTTCTTC

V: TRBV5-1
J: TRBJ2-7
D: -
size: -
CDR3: CASSLGAHYEQYF
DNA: TGCGCCAGCAGCTTGGGGGCACACTACGAGCAGTACTTC

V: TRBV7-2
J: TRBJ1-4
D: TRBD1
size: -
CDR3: CASSFGQGTNEKLFF
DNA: TGTGCCAGCAGTTTCGGACAGGGTACCAATGAAAAACTGTTTTTT

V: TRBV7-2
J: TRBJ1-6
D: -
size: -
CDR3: CASSLVRENNSPLHF
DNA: TGTGCCAGCAGCTTAGTAAGGGAAAATAATTCACCCCTCCACTTT

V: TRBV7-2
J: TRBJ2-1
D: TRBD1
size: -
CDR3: CASSRTGFNNEQFF
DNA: TGTGCCAGCAGTAGGACAGGGTTCAACAATGAGCAGTTCTTC

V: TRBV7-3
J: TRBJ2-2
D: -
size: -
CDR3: CASSLAGNRGELFF
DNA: TGTGCCAGCAGCTTAGCGGGAAACCGCGGGGAGCTGTTTTTT

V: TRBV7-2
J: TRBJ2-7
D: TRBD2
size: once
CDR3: CASSPRWGTSKDEQYF
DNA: TGTGCCAGCAGCCCCCGATGGGGGACTAGTAAGGACGAGCAGTACTTC

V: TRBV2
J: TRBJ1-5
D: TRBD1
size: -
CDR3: CASSVGTGGPNQPQHF
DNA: TGTGCCAGCAGTGTCGGGACAGGAGGTCCCAATCAGCCCCAGCATTTT

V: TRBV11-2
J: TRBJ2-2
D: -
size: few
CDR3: CASSLSVGGELFF
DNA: TGTGCCAGCAGCCTCTCGGTCGGCGGGGAGCTGTTTTTT

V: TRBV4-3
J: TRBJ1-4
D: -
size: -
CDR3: CASSQDIRSNEKLFF
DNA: TGCGCCAGCAGCCAAGACATCAGGAGTAATGAAAAACTGTTTTTT

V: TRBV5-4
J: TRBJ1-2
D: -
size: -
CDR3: CASSTRPGHRYGYTF
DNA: TGTGCCAGCAGCACCCGGCCAGGGCATCGCTATGGCTACACCTTC

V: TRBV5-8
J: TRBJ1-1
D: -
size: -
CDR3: CASSLAEGAVGTEAFF
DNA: TGTGCCAGCAGCTTGGCCGAGGGAGCGGTGGGCACTGAAGCTTTCTTT

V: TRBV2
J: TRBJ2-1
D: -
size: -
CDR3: CASRAGGGFDNEQFF
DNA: TGTGCCTCCAGAGCCGGAGGGGGGTTCGACAATGAGCAGTTCTTC

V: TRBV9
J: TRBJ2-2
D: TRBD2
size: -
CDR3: CASSGYAGTSGQTSNTGELFF
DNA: TGTGCCAGCAGCGGATACGCGGGGACTAGCGGCCAAACTTCGAACACCGGGGAGCTGTTTTTT

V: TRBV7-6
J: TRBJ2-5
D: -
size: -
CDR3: CASSSTSIEGETQYF
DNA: TGTGCCAGCAGCTCCACATCGATCGAGGGAGAGACCCAGTACTTC

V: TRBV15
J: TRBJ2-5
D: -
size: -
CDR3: CATSRESGFAETQYF
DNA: TGTGCCACCAGCAGAGAGTCAGGGTTTGCGGAGACCCAGTACTTC

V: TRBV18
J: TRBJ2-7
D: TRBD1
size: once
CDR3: CASSRGQGQREQYF
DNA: TGTGCCAGCTCACGGGGACAGGGTCAGAGGGAGCAGTACTTC

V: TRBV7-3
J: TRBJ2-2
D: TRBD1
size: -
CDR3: CASSLASGGPPGELFF
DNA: TGTGCCAGCAGCTTGGCCTCAGGGGGTCCGCCCGGGGAGCTGTTTTTT

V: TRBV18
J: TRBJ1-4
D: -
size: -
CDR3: CASSPDSINSILFF
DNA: TGTGCCAGCTCACCAGACAGTATCAATAGCATACTGTTTTTT

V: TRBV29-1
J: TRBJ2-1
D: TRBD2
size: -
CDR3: CSVQGSGRGYEQFF
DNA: TGCAGCGTCCAGGGGAGCGGGAGAGGGTATGAGCAGTTCTTC

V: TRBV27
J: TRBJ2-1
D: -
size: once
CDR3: CASSPKGIGEQFF
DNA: TGTGCCAGCAGCCCTAAGGGGATCGGGGAGCAGTTCTTC

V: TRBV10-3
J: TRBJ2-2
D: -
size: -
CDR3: CAIFGQLNTGELFF
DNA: TGTGCCATCTTCGGACAGTTGAACACCGGGGAGCTGTTTTTT

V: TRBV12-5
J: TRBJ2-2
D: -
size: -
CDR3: CASGLGTGELFF
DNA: TGTGCTAGTGGTTTGGGCACCGGGGAGCTGTTTTTT

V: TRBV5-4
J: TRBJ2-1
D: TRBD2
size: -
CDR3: CASSLGLTAGGYNEQFF
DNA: TGTGCCAGCAGCTTGGGACTTACAGCGGGAGGTTACAATGAGCAGTTCTTC

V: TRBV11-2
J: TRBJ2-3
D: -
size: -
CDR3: CASSNGDTQYF
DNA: TGTGCCAGCAGTAACGGAGATACGCAGTATTTT

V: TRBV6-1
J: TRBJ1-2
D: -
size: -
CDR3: CASSEGGDPRPYGYTF
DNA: TGTGCCAGCAGTGAAGGAGGGGACCCGAGGCCCTATGGCTACACCTTC

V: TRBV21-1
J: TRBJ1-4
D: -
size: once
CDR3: CASPKGEENEKLFF
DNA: TGTGCCAGCCCAAAGGGGGAGGAGAATGAAAAACTGTTTTTT

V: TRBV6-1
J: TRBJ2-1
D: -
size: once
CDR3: CASSEEVFGGLRWGEQFF
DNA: TGTGCCAGCAGTGAAGAGGTTTTCGGGGGGCTTCGGTGGGGTGAGCAGTTCTTC

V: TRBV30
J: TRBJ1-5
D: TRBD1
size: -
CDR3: CAWRDSNNQPQHF
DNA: TGTGCCTGGCGGGACAGCAACAATCAGCCCCAGCATTTT

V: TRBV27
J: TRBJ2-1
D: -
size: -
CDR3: CASSHKVGSSYNEQFF
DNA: TGTGCCAGCAGCCACAAAGTGGGAAGCTCCTACAATGAGCAGTTCTTC

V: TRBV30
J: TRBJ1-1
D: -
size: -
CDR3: CAWSFGGVKAFF
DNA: TGTGCCTGGAGTTTTGGGGGGGTGAAAGCTTTCTTT

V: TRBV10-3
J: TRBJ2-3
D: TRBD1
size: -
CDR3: CAIRGTGGLDTQYF
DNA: TGTGCCATCAGGGGGACAGGGGGCCTGGATACGCAGTATTTT

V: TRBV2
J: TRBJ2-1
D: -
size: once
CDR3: CASSGFRGLSSYNEQFF
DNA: TGTGCCAGCAGTGGATTTAGGGGCCTAAGCTCCTACAATGAGCAGTTCTTC

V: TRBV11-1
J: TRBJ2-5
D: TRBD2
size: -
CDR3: CASSSHDKLAGDLETQYF
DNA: TGTGCCAGCAGCTCTCATGATAAACTAGCGGGAGATTTAGAGACCCAGTACTTC

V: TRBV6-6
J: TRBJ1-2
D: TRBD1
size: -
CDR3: CASSGQGAYYGYTF
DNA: TGTGCCAGCAGCGGACAGGGGGCATATTATGGCTACACCTTC

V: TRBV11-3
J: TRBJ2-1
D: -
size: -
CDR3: CASSSNARGNEQFF
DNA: TGTGCCAGCAGTTCAAACGCCAGGGGCAATGAGCAGTTCTTC